This T cell receptor beta chain comes out of a study of neurological immune-mediated disorders. In the study overall: The study included 34 multiple sclerosis patients, about 31 relapsing-remitting and 3 secondary progressive.

This CDR3 is 14 amino acids long. Germline loops: CDR1 SGHTA, CDR2 FQGTGA. V was pared by 5 bases and J by 5 bases, with 15 bases between. This clonotype was picked up many times. From 15-18 subjects, over 170 million TCR-beta sequences were obtained in each sequencing run. TCRdb reprocessed the 5' RACE reads with MiXCR, giving one entry per CDR3 protein. The profile covers roughly 62,000 distinct CDR3 sequences, with 3.7% appearing a single time and around 2.2% taken by the ten largest. 2 million PBMCs stored at -80 C were the source of the unsorted libraries. The chain carries TRBV7-3 and TRBJ1-2, with D possibly being TRBD1 (5 bases). Sequencing was performed on PBMCs. The receptor was isolated from a woman in her forties or fifties with multiple sclerosis. The CDR3 protein is CASSPAGGGYGYTF. CDR3 in DNA: TGTGCCAGCAGCCCAGCCGGGGGGGGTTATGGCTACACCTTC. The variable domain in full, completed from reference TRBV7-3 and TRBJ1-2, reads GAGVSQTPSNKVTEKGKYVELRCDPISGHTALYWYRQSLGQGPEFLIYFQGTGAADDSGLPNDRFFAVRPEGSVSTLKIQRTERGDSAVYLCASSPAGGGYGYTFGSGTRLTVV.